A selection of T cell receptor beta chains follows, all from one sample in a study of blood T cell repertoires in COVID-19. Data came from immunoSEQ multiplex PCR; TCRdb stores just in-frame clones and leaves some out. The sample lists around 160,000 clones, over 80% seen once, with around 13% in the top ten. Specimen: PBMCs or T cells enriched from blood (not recorded which). Every receptor here comes from a woman aged 60 to 75 who had recovered from COVID-19. Each CDR3 is given with its conserved first and last residue. The D gene is left open where the match is weak. Size tells how often a clone was seen (once, few, many) or the class of an expanded clone, and some rows leave it out.

>15|-|TRBJ1-2|-|TRBV7-8
TGTGCCAGCAGCTTAGAATTCAGGGACTCGAGTGGCTACACCTTC
CASSLEFRDSSGYTF
>14|-|TRBJ1-5|-|TRBV7-8
TGTGCCAGCAGCTCGAGTGACAGGAGCCAGCCCCAGCATTTT
CASSSSDRSQPQHF
>13|TRBD2|TRBJ2-1|-|TRBV12-3/TRBV12-4
TGTGCCAGCCGGGAGGGAGGATTCAATGAGCAGTTCTTC
CASREGGFNEQFF
>13|-|TRBJ2-5|-|TRBV9
TGTGCCAGCAGCCCCGGTGGGGGGGAGACCCAGTACTTC
CASSPGGGETQYF
>15|TRBD1|TRBJ2-7|-|TRBV19
TGTGCCAGTAGTCTCCGAGGACAGGGGCCCTACGAGCAGTACTTC
CASSLRGQGPYEQYF
>13|-|TRBJ2-5|-|TRBV7-9
TGTGCCAGCAGCTTCAGTGGCCAAGAGACCCAGTACTTC
CASSFSGQETQYF
>18|TRBD2|TRBJ2-3|-|TRBV5-1
TGCGCCAGCAGGCGTGGACTAGCGGGGGGAAGCGGAACAGATACGCAGTATTTT
CASRRGLAGGSGTDTQYF
>15|-|TRBJ2-1|once|TRBV27
TGTGCCAGCAGTTTACGACAGAATTTATACAATGAGCAGTTCTTC
CASSLRQNLYNEQFF
>12|-|TRBJ2-1|-|TRBV19
TGTGCCAGTAGCGGATTCGGAGAGGGGCAGTTCTTC
CASSGFGEGQFF
>17|TRBD1|TRBJ1-2|-|TRBV11-2
TGTGCCAGCAGCTTAGAACCCGCGGACAGGGGAACGTTTGGCTACACCTTC
CASSLEPADRGTFGYTF
>13|TRBD1|TRBJ1-2|-|TRBV7-9
TGTGCCAGCAGCTTACAGGGGGCATTCGGCTACACCTTC
CASSLQGAFGYTF
>14|TRBD2|TRBJ2-1|-|TRBV10-3
TGTGCCATCAGTCGACTAGCGGGCGGGGATGAGCAGTTCTTC
CAISRLAGGDEQFF
>15|TRBD1|TRBJ2-3|-|TRBV7-3
TGTGCCAGCAGCAAAGGGGGCTTTTTGACAGATACGCAGTATTTT
CASSKGGFLTDTQYF
>14|TRBD1|TRBJ1-1|-|TRBV5-1
TGCGCCAGCAGCTTCGGACAGGGGTACACTGAAGCTTTCTTT
CASSFGQGYTEAFF
>14|-|TRBJ1-2|-|TRBV28
TGTGCCGCCTACTCCCACCTGGAGCTAAATGGCTACACCTTC
CAAYSHLELNGYTF
>12|TRBD1|TRBJ2-5|-|TRBV29-1
TGCAGCGTGGACAGGGCGGGGGAGACCCAGTACTTC
CSVDRAGETQYF
>17|-|TRBJ1-2|once|TRBV6-1
TGTGCCAGCAGTGATCAACGGAGCGTTTCGGCTAACTATGGCTACACCTTC
CASSDQRSVSANYGYTF
>12|-|TRBJ1-5|few|TRBV28
TGTGCCAGCAGTTTTTTGGAGGGCCCCCAGCATTTT
CASSFLEGPQHF
>13|-|TRBJ2-1|-|TRBV6-1
TGTGCCAGCAGTGAAAGGGGCCTCGATGAGCAGTTCTTC
CASSERGLDEQFF
>15|TRBD2|TRBJ2-2|-|TRBV7-2
TGTGCCAGCAGCTTGACTAGCGGGAGGACCGGGGAGCTGTTTTTT
CASSLTSGRTGELFF
>14|-|TRBJ2-7|-|TRBV10-3
TGTGCCATCAGTGGCTTTGGCAGAATCTACGAGCAGTACTTC
CAISGFGRIYEQYF
>14|TRBD2|TRBJ2-5|-|TRBV18
TGTGCCAGCTCGGGGACGCGGGGGAGAGAGACCCAGTACTTC
CASSGTRGRETQYF
>14|TRBD2|TRBJ2-5|-|TRBV20-1
TGCAGTGCTAGTTTGGCGGGGGTAGGCCAGACCCAGTACTTC
CSASLAGVGQTQYF
>13|-|TRBJ2-1|-|TRBV19
TGTGCCAGTAGTATACCCCCCCTTTATGAGCAGTTCTTC
CASSIPPLYEQFF
>15|TRBD1|TRBJ1-6|few|TRBV4-1
TGCGCCAGCAGCCGTCTAGGGGGCCGGAATTCACCCCTCCACTTT
CASSRLGGRNSPLHF
>15|TRBD1|TRBJ1-2|once|TRBV10-1
TGCGCCAGCAGTGACTGGACAGGGGGAGTATTAACCTACACCTTC
CASSDWTGGVLTYTF
>15|-|TRBJ2-3|-|TRBV9
TGTGCCAGCAGCGCGATGGAGGGCACGTCAGATACGCAGTATTTT
CASSAMEGTSDTQYF
>13|-|TRBJ2-3|-|TRBV5-1
TGCGCCAGCAGCTTGGACAGGTCAGATACGCAGTATTTT
CASSLDRSDTQYF
>16|TRBD2|TRBJ2-5|-|TRBV5-1
TGCGCCAGCAGCTTACAGGGACTAGCGGGGGTCGAGACCCAGTACTTC
CASSLQGLAGVETQYF
>14|-|TRBJ2-5|-|TRBV7-6
TGTGCCAGCAGCTTGATGACATCTGAAGAGACCCAGTACTTC
CASSLMTSEETQYF
>15|-|TRBJ1-6|-|TRBV15
TGTGCCACCAGCAGAGACAGGGAACGGAATTCACCCCTCCACTTT
CATSRDRERNSPLHF
>11|-|TRBJ1-1|-|TRBV20-1
TGCAGTGCTGGTGACTTAGGGGTCACTTTCTTT
CSAGDLGVTFF
>14|-|TRBJ2-7|few|TRBV6-5
TGTGCCAGCAGTTACCAGACAGGCACCTACGAGCAGTACTTC
CASSYQTGTYEQYF
>13|TRBD1|TRBJ2-7|-|TRBV11-3
TGTGCCAGCAGCTTAGGACAGGGACACGAGCAGTACTTC
CASSLGQGHEQYF
>12|-|TRBJ1-2|-|TRBV18
TGTGCCAGCTCACCTCGGGAGGATGGCTACACCTTC
CASSPREDGYTF
>14|TRBD1|TRBJ2-7|-|TRBV5-4
TGTGCCAGCAGCGTGACAGGGTCTCCCTACGAGCAGTACTTC
CASSVTGSPYEQYF
>13|-|TRBJ1-5|once|TRBV5-5
TGTGCCAGCAGGTCCGAGGTCCATCAGCCCCAGCATTTT
CASRSEVHQPQHF
>16|TRBD2|TRBJ2-1|-|TRBV10-3
TGTGCCATCAGACCGGGACTAGCGGGATCCTACAATGAGCAGTTCTTC
CAIRPGLAGSYNEQFF
>17|TRBD2|TRBJ2-2|-|TRBV27
TGTGCCAGCAGTTCACGAGGGCTAGCGGGAGCGACCGGGGAGCTGTTTTTT
CASSSRGLAGATGELFF
>15|TRBD2|TRBJ2-1|-|TRBV7-2
TGTGCCAGCACCTTAGCGGGGGGGCCTTACAATGAGCAGTTCTTC
CASTLAGGPYNEQFF
>14|TRBD2|TRBJ2-1|few|TRBV5-1
TGCGCCAGCAGCTTCAATAGCGGGGAGAATGAGCAGTTCTTC
CASSFNSGENEQFF
>15|-|TRBJ1-3|-|TRBV28
TGTGCCAGCAGTTCGGGACAAGGGGGACCAAACACCATATATTTT
CASSSGQGGPNTIYF
>16|TRBD1|TRBJ2-7|once|TRBV5-1
TGCGCCAGCAGCTCGGAAATGACAGGGGGCTTGGGGGAGCAGTACTTC
CASSSEMTGGLGEQYF
>14|TRBD1|TRBJ1-1|-|TRBV28
TGTGCCAGCAGGCCTGGGGACAGGTGGACTGAAGCTTTCTTT
CASRPGDRWTEAFF
>13|TRBD1|TRBJ1-2|-|TRBV28
TGTGCCAGCAGAGATACAGGGGAAAGAGGCTACACCTTC
CASRDTGERGYTF
>16|-|TRBJ1-5|-|TRBV15
TGTGCCACCAGCAGTAGACCGGGCCTAGCAGATCAGCCCCAGCATTTT
CATSSRPGLADQPQHF
>14|TRBD1|TRBJ2-7|-|TRBV27
TGTGCCAGCAGTCCCGGGACAGGAGGCTACGAGCAGTACTTC
CASSPGTGGYEQYF
>13|TRBD1|TRBJ2-7|-|TRBV5-1
TGCGCCAGCAGACGGACAGGAGCCTACGAGCAGTACTTC
CASRRTGAYEQYF
>21|TRBD2|TRBJ2-3|-|TRBV13
TGTGCCAGCAGCTTAGGCCTGGGTCTAGCGGGGGGACCGAAAAGCACAGATACGCAGTATTTT
CASSLGLGLAGGPKSTDTQYF